These 32 T cell receptor beta chains originate from one sample sequenced in a study of T cell repertoires in ileal Crohn's disease. Generated by immunoSEQ multiplex PCR, the TCRdb table keeps only in-frame clones and is missing some. The sample lists fewer than 20,000 clones; about 60% were seen once. The sample taken for sequencing was ileal tissue. The receptors were gathered from an adult with Crohn's disease.

This sequence joins TRBV7-2 and TRBJ2-3, with 8 bases matching TRBD2. Germline V gives CDR1 SGHTA, CDR2 FQGNSA. Trimming at V came to 1 base and at J to 2 bases, leaving 8 bases not matched to a gene. This CDR3 contains 17 residues. Here the CDR3 DNA reads TGTGCCAGCAGCTTAGGGCCTAGCGGGCTGACCACAGATACGCAGTATTTT. It translates to CASSLGPSGLTTDTQYF.

The chain recombines TRBV2 with TRBJ2-2; D is possibly TRBD1 (5 bases). The V gene's germline CDR1 is SNHLY and CDR2 FYNNEI. This CDR3 contains 12 residues. With 6 bases removed from V and 6 bases from J, the gap between germline ends came to 8 bases. The CDR3 sequence: CASRGPAGELFF. In DNA, the CDR3 is TGTGCCAGCAGGGGGCCCGCCGGGGAGCTGTTTTTT.

The chain employs TRBV7-2 and TRBJ2-3, with TRBD2 matching over 8 bases. From germline, CDR1 is SGHTA and CDR2 FQGNSA. After removal of 3 bases from V and 1 base from J, the junction contained 3 bases not matched to a gene. The CDR3 length is 15 residues. The CDR3 spells CASSFSGAGTDTQYF. DNA for the CDR3: TGTGCCAGCAGCTTTAGCGGGGCCGGCACAGATACGCAGTATTTT.

V gene TRBV2 combines with J gene TRBJ2-3; the D is unclear. V dropped 6 bases and J dropped 2 bases, with 6 bases sitting between them. The length of the CDR3 is 12 residues. Germline V gene sequence: CDR1 SNHLY, CDR2 FYNNEI. CDR3 residues: CASRRLTDTQYF. CDR3 bases: TGTGCCAGCAGGAGACTCACAGATACGCAGTATTTT. The whole variable domain, remainder taken from reference TRBV2 and TRBJ2-3, is EPEVTQTPSHQVTQMGQEVILRCVPISNHLYFYWYRQILGQKVEFLVSFYNNEISEKSEIFDDQFSVERPDGSNFTLKIRSTKLEDSAMYFCASRRLTDTQYFGPGTRLTVL.

The J gene is TRBJ1-2, the V gene TRBV7-9; no firm D call. Germline CDR1 is SEHNR and CDR2 is FQNEAQ (reference sequence). CDR3 length: 16 residues. V was shortened by 6 bases and J by 6 bases, with 23 bases between the two germline ends. CDR3 loop: CASRATGKGGLDGYTF. Here the CDR3 DNA reads TGTGCCAGCAGGGCCACCGGGAAGGGCGGTCTGGATGGCTACACCTTC.

The chain recombines TRBV5-1 with TRBJ1-6; 9 bases line up with TRBD1. Per germline, CDR1 SGHRS and CDR2 YFSETQ. The CDR3 has 15 amino acids. The ends lost 3 bases at V and 6 bases at J; junction bases unmatched: 4. This CDR3 is CASSYGQGSNSPLHF. The CDR3 nucleotides are TGCGCCAGCAGCTATGGACAGGGGAGTAATTCACCCCTCCACTTT.

The rearrangement links TRBV28 to TRBJ2-7; 12 nucleotides agree with TRBD2. Per the germline V gene, CDR1 is MDHEN and CDR2 is SYDVKM. J lost 6 bases, V lost 6 bases, and 6 bases had no gene match. This CDR3 contains 14 residues. CDR3 protein: CASRPSGRASEQYF. The CDR3 coding sequence is TGTGCCAGCAGACCTAGCGGGAGGGCGAGCGAGCAGTACTTC.

This clone was counted a few times. J is TRBJ1-5 and V is TRBV7-9; D is possibly TRBD1 (5 bases). Germline CDR1 and CDR2: SEHNR and FQNEAQ (reference sequence). Between the trimmed V and J ends, which lost 5 bases and 5 bases, there was a span of 10 bases. The CDR3 sequence is 13 residues long. The CDR3 loop reads CASSQSGDQPQHF. The CDR3 DNA is TGTGCCAGCAGCCAATCGGGGGATCAGCCCCAGCATTTT.

In this sample, this clone turned up a few times. The rearrangement links TRBV5-1 to TRBJ2-3, with 11 positions matching TRBD2. Trimming at V came to 1 base and at J to 1 base, leaving 5 bases not matched to a gene. The V gene's germline CDR1 is SGHRS and CDR2 YFSETQ. The CDR3 totals 17 residues. The CDR3 sequence is CASSLKLAGDGTDTQYF. The CDR3 DNA reads TGCGCCAGCAGCTTGAAACTAGCGGGAGACGGCACAGATACGCAGTATTTT.

The chain couples TRBV5-1 to TRBJ2-6; 10 positions match TRBD1. The CDR3 is 18 residues long. Germline V CDR1 and CDR2: SGHRS, YFSETQ. Trimming took 1 base from V and 0 from J; bases not matched to a gene: 4. The DNA for the CDR3 is TGCGCCAGCAGCTTGTGGGACAGGGGAAACTCTGGGGCCAACGTCCTGACTTTC. Amino acid sequence: CASSLWDRGNSGANVLTF.

The rearrangement joins TRBV2 to TRBJ2-7, with 8 nucleotides matching TRBD2. This CDR3 is built from 18 residues. Germline assignment: CDR1 SNHLY and CDR2 FYNNEI. V trimming: 4 bases; J trimming: 3 bases; junction bases outside the gene matches: 17. In DNA, the CDR3 is TGTGCCAGCAGTGGCTTAAGGTCCCCCCTAAGCGGGAGCTACGAGCAGTACTTC. Protein sequence: CASSGLRSPLSGSYEQYF.

This rearrangement joins TRBV9 to TRBJ2-3, with D uncertain. Between the trimmed V and J ends, which lost 0 bases and 0 bases, there was a span of 14 bases. Germline V gene data show CDR1 as SGDLS and CDR2 as YYNGEE. This CDR3 has 17 amino acids. The CDR3 here is CASSVGASATSTDTQYF. CDR3 sequence (DNA): TGTGCCAGCAGCGTAGGAGCGAGTGCGACTAGCACAGATACGCAGTATTTT.

The CDR3 bases are TGTGCCAGCAGTGAGGACAGAGGGAACACCGGGGAGCTGTTTTTT. Its protein product is CASSEDRGNTGELFF. V gene TRBV2 combines with J gene TRBJ2-2; the D gene is possibly TRBD1 (6 bases). Trimming stripped 3 bases from V and 1 base from J, with 9 bases between. This CDR3 region has 15 residues. The V gene's germline CDR1 is SNHLY and CDR2 FYNNEI.

The J gene is TRBJ2-2, the V gene TRBV5-1; no reliable D call. Germline V gene sequence: CDR1 SGHRS, CDR2 YFSETQ. The CDR3 sequence is 15 residues long. V was cut by 0 bases and J by 4 bases, with 10 bases left in between. The CDR3 loop is CASSLVGFGTGELFF. The CDR3 DNA sequence: TGCGCCAGCAGCTTGGTCGGGTTTGGCACCGGGGAGCTGTTTTTT.

This clone was picked up one time. The rearrangement uses TRBV27 and TRBJ2-3; TRBD2 might be the D (5 bases). Germline CDR1 and CDR2: MNHEY and SMNVEV (reference sequence). The CDR3 is 18 amino acids. The ends were cut back, 6 bases at V and 0 bases at J, with 22 bases in the middle. The CDR3 loop reads CASSRLPPQASSTDTQYF. DNA for the CDR3: TGTGCCAGCAGCCGACTACCCCCTCAAGCCTCTAGCACAGATACGCAGTATTTT.

J is TRBJ2-2 and V is TRBV29-1; D remains ambiguous. Germline V gene data show CDR1 as SQVTM and CDR2 as ANQGSEA. This CDR3 is built from 15 residues. Trimming shortened V by 0 bases and J by 4 bases, and 12 bases separated the two germline ends. CDR3 nucleotide sequence: TGCAGCGTTGAAGATCTGGGCACTTCCACCGGGGAGCTGTTTTTT. It specifies CSVEDLGTSTGELFF.

The chain is built from TRBV29-1 and TRBJ1-1, with D maybe TRBD1 (6 bases). V lost 7 bases to trimming and J lost 7 bases, with 16 bases between them. This CDR3 comprises 12 residues. The germline V gene encodes CDR1 SQVTM and CDR2 ANQGSEA. The CDR3 protein is CSARTGSGEAFF. The CDR3 DNA reads as TGCAGCGCAAGAACAGGGTCCGGTGAAGCTTTCTTT.

CDR3 bases: TGTGCCAGCAGTGGGGGGACAGGGCTAACCTACGAGCAGTACTTC. Translation gives CASSGGTGLTYEQYF. V is TRBV28 and J is TRBJ2-7; TRBD1 matches at 9 bases. Germline V CDR1 and CDR2: MDHEN, SYDVKM. The V and J ends lost 5 bases and 2 bases, in that order; junction bases with no gene match: 7. The length of the CDR3 is 15 residues. The variable domain in full, with the rest retrieved from reference TRBV28 and TRBJ2-7, is DVKVTQSSRYLVKRTGEKVFLECVQDMDHENMFWYRQDPGLGLRLIYFSYDVKMKEKGDIPEGYSVSREKKERFSLILESASTNQTSMYLCASSGGTGLTYEQYFGPGTRLTVT.

This clone was seen a handful of times. The chain has TRBV6-5 and TRBJ1-2, with 7 bases fitting TRBD1. CDR3 length: 16 amino acids. V lost 0 bases, J lost 6 bases, and 10 bases stayed unmatched. CDR1 MNHEY and CDR2 SVGAGI come from the germline V gene. Written as DNA, the CDR3 is TGTGCCAGCAGTTACTCTTACAGGGGAGTCGTCGATGGCTACACCTTC. This codes for CASSYSYRGVVDGYTF.

The V call is TRBV7-9, the J call TRBJ2-3, with 9 bases lining up with TRBD1. Germline CDR1 SEHNR, CDR2 FQNEAQ (reference sequence). The length of the CDR3 is 12 residues. With V trimmed by 5 bases and J by 11 bases, 5 bases remained unmatched. The CDR3 sequence is CASSPGQGGQYF. CDR3 nucleotides: TGTGCCAGCAGCCCGGGACAGGGAGGGCAGTATTTT.

This clone was seen a single time. V is TRBV23-1 and J is TRBJ2-1; 12 bases align to TRBD2. TRBV23-1 is identified as an open reading frame with a role that is uncertain. The V segment lost 0 bases and the J segment 0 bases; nucleotides outside the gene matches: 6. The CDR3 contains 19 residues. DNA for the CDR3: TGCGCCAGCAGTCAATCGACTAGCGGGAGCCGTAGCTCCTACAATGAGCAGTTCTTC. It codes for CASSQSTSGSRSSYNEQFF.

The chain combines TRBV5-1 with TRBJ2-5; 7 bases fit TRBD1. The CDR3 extends over 16 amino acids. Losses at the gene ends were 4 bases for V and 2 bases for J; bases not matched to a gene: 11. From germline, CDR1 is SGHRS and CDR2 YFSETQ. The CDR3, as DNA: TGCGCCAGCAGCGCCGGGACAGTTTTGGTACAAGAGACCCAGTACTTC. It yields the protein CASSAGTVLVQETQYF.

The chain combines TRBV6-6 with TRBJ2-7; D gene uncertain. Between the trimmed V and J ends, which lost 1 base and 2 bases, there was a span of 6 bases. The length of the CDR3 is 13 residues. From germline, CDR1 is MNHNY and CDR2 SVGAGI (reference sequence). The CDR3 protein is CASSYFGTYEQYF. The CDR3 DNA sequence: TGTGCCAGCAGTTACTTCGGTACCTACGAGCAGTACTTC.

This sequence joins TRBV7-9 and TRBJ2-3, with 7 bases that match TRBD1. This CDR3 is built from 17 residues. Trimming cost V 5 bases and J 5 bases; bases outside gene matches: 16. Germline loops: CDR1 SEHNR, CDR2 FQNEAQ (reference sequence). CDR3 loop: CASSLSPGQSLLDTQYF. The CDR3 nucleotides read TGTGCCAGCAGCCTGAGCCCGGGACAGTCCTTATTAGATACGCAGTATTTT.

The CDR3 DNA is TGTGCCAGCAGTTTAGCGGGAGTAAGCTCCTACGAGCAGTACTTC. Translation gives CASSLAGVSSYEQYF. The chain employs TRBV6-5 and TRBJ2-7; 9 bases map to TRBD2. The CDR3 consists of 15 residues. CDR1 and CDR2 from the germline V gene are MNHEY and SVGAGI. Losses at the gene ends were 4 bases for V and 0 bases for J; bases not matched to a gene: 4.

This clone was recorded a few times. V and J are TRBV29-1 and TRBJ2-1; D is ambiguous. Germline values: CDR1 SQVTM, CDR2 ANQGSEA. Between the trimmed V and J ends, which lost 6 bases and 1 base, there was a span of 16 bases. The CDR3 loop spans 15 amino acids. The CDR3, as DNA: TGCAGCGTCACGACCGCGACTTCGTCCTACAATGAGCAGTTCTTC. This encodes CSVTTATSSYNEQFF.

V usage is TRBV2 and J usage is TRBJ2-5; weak D call: TRBD1 (7 bases). The CDR3 is 16 residues long. From germline, CDR1 is SNHLY and CDR2 FYNNEI. V was shortened by 7 bases and J by 11 bases, with 29 bases between the two germline ends. CDR3 residues: CASKGGRDSPTREQYF. The CDR3 nucleotides are TGTGCCAGCAAAGGGGGACGGGACAGCCCGACCCGGGAGCAGTACTTC.

The chain links TRBV6-1 to TRBJ2-3; TRBD2 aligns across 10 bases. The CDR3 contains 15 residues. Germline V CDR1 and CDR2: MNHNS, SASEGT. J gave up 4 bases and V 5 bases, and 6 bases lay outside the gene matches. The CDR3 spells CASSSTSGASDTQYF. CDR3 bases: TGTGCCAGCAGTTCCACTAGCGGGGCCTCAGATACGCAGTATTTT.

This sequence joins TRBV5-1 and TRBJ1-1; 8 nucleotides align to TRBD1. Germline lookup yields CDR1 SGHRS and CDR2 YFSETQ. V lost 3 bases and J lost 3; bases outside the gene matches: 4. The CDR3 spans 14 residues. The CDR3 nucleotides read TGCGCCAGCAGCTCCCAGGGGGCTTACACTGAAGCTTTCTTT. This sequence encodes CASSSQGAYTEAFF.

This clone was detected once. V and J are TRBV27 and TRBJ2-1; D perhaps matches TRBD2 (5 bases). The CDR3 sequence is 15 residues long. Between the trimmed V and J ends, which lost 0 bases and 4 bases, there was a span of 10 bases. Germline V gene data show CDR1 as MNHEY and CDR2 as SMNVEV (reference sequence). Written as DNA, the CDR3 is TGTGCCAGCAGTTTATCAACGGGGTCGTACAATGAGCAGTTCTTC. It translates to CASSLSTGSYNEQFF.

The chain employs TRBV30 and TRBJ2-1, with 8 bases lining up with TRBD2. The V gene end was trimmed by 4 bases and the J gene end by 8 bases; junction bases not matched to a gene: 7. From germline, CDR1 is GTSNPN and CDR2 SVGIG (reference sequence). This CDR3 comprises 13 residues. CDR3 region: CAWNLLAVDEQFF. Here the CDR3 DNA reads TGTGCCTGGAACTTACTAGCGGTTGATGAGCAGTTCTTC.

This rearrangement joins TRBV5-1 to TRBJ2-7; no clear D gene. Deletions cut 2 bases from V and 3 bases from J, with 9 bases between. Germline V gene data show CDR1 as SGHRS and CDR2 as YFSETQ. This CDR3 comprises 13 residues. CDR3 residues: CASSLQSSYEQYF. In nucleotides, the CDR3 is TGCGCCAGCAGCTTACAGAGCAGCTACGAGCAGTACTTC. Drawing the rest from reference TRBV5-1 and TRBJ2-7, the complete variable domain is KAGVTQTPRYLIKTRGQQVTLSCSPISGHRSVSWYQQTPGQGLQFLFEYFSETQRNKGNFPGRFSGRQFSNSRSEMNVSTLELGDSALYLCASSLQSSYEQYFGPGTRLTVT.